This TCR beta chain comes out of a study of T cells after yellow fever vaccination. Background on the study: For low cell numbers, libraries were made with SMART-Seq v4 Ultra Low Input.

This clonotype was detected many times. This CDR3 is 14 amino acids long. CDR1 is MGHRA and CDR2 is YSYEKL in the germline V gene. V dropped 4 bases and J dropped 6 bases, with 13 bases sitting between them. They built TCR cDNA with 5'RACE template switching, a step that put in a universal primer site and UMIs. One entry per CDR3 protein, called by TCRdb with MiXCR from the 5' RACE reads. The table lists a few hundred thousand distinct CDR3 sequences, approximately 3.5% of them singletons. This sample comprised PBMCs, obtained 15 days after the yellow fever booster vaccination. This chain joins TRBV4-1 and TRBJ2-1; weak D call: TRBD1 (6 bases). The sequence derives from a man between 18 and 35 years old who received the YFV17D yellow fever vaccine. The CDR3 region is CASSPKGQLNEQFF. The CDR3 nucleotides read TGCGCCAGCAGCCCCAAAGGACAGCTCAATGAGCAGTTCTTC.